This T cell receptor (beta chain) originates from a study of radiotherapy plus CTLA-4 blockade in lung cancer. Study observations and caveats: Radiotherapy plus ipilimumab was followed by expansion in blood of tumor-derived TCR clones.

A word on this clone: Antigen unknown.

Those with chemo-refractory metastatic non-small-cell lung cancer were treated with focal radiation combined with CTLA-4 blockade using ipilimumab. Sequencing was performed with immunoSEQ multiplex PCR; in TCRdb, only in-frame clones are kept and a portion is missing. The sample holds 65,000 to 95,000 clones; roughly 84% are singletons and the top ten take less than 45%. The V gene end was trimmed by 2 bases and the J gene end by 3 bases; junction bases not matched to a gene: 2. Germline V gives CDR1 SGHVS, CDR2 FQNEAQ. The length of the CDR3 is 14 residues. Source: peripheral blood, taken from a patient treated with radiotherapy plus ipilimumab. J is TRBJ2-7 and V is TRBV7-8; 9 bases map to TRBD2. This TCR was recovered from a human donor with non-small cell lung cancer that progressed on radiotherapy plus ipilimumab. CDR3 sequence reads: CASSLLAGNYEQYF. For the CDR3, the DNA is TGTGCCAGCAGCTTACTAGCGGGGAACTACGAGCAGTACTTC.